The 12 T cell receptor beta chains below come from one sample, sequenced in a study of blood T cells in healthy people across ages. It was with a sample-barcoded 5' primer and a J-beta primer mix that a second PCR of about 7 to 12 cycles was run. In TCRdb, the 5' RACE reads were re-called with MiXCR into one record per CDR3 protein. The profile shows over a million distinct CDR3 sequences, 59% of them singletons. Sequences were obtained from blood. The receptors shown here come from a man between 18 and 29 years old in good health.

This clonotype was seen a few times. The rearrangement uses TRBV29-1 and TRBJ2-7, with D perhaps matching TRBD2 (6 bases). V was trimmed by 7 bases and J by 3 bases, leaving 16 bases between them. This CDR3 region has 13 residues. CDR1 and CDR2 from the germline V gene are SQVTM and ANQGSEA. Written as DNA, the CDR3 is TGCAGCGCCTCGGTGGCGGGGAACTACGAGCAGTACTTC. Translated: CSASVAGNYEQYF.

J is TRBJ2-2 and V is TRBV5-1, with a possible D match to TRBD1 (5 bases). Germline V gene lookup returns CDR1 SGHRS and CDR2 YFSETQ. Trimming cost V 1 base and J 7 bases, with 11 bases left between them. This CDR3 spans 14 amino acids. CDR3 sequence reads: CASSLLGVGGELFF. Written as DNA, the CDR3 is TGCGCCAGCAGCTTGCTAGGGGTCGGCGGGGAGCTGTTTTTT.

This chain links TRBV15 with TRBJ2-5, with 9 bases aligning to TRBD1. Looked up from germline, CDR1 is LNHNV and CDR2 is YYDKDF (reference sequence). V was clipped by 3 bases and J by 5 bases; unmatched bases: 4. The CDR3 totals 14 residues. The CDR3 reads CATSRDRGSETQYF. CDR3 bases: TGTGCCACCAGCAGGGACAGGGGAAGTGAGACCCAGTACTTC.

The genes are TRBV13 and TRBJ2-2, with D possibly being TRBD2 (5 bases). V lost 4 bases to trimming and J lost 1 base, with 16 bases between them. In germline, CDR1 is PRHDT, CDR2 FYEKMQ (reference sequence). The CDR3 loop spans 17 amino acids. CDR3 loop: CASSYLGSRLNTGELFF. The CDR3 coding sequence is TGTGCCAGCAGCTACCTTGGGAGCAGGCTGAACACCGGGGAGCTGTTTTTT.

This sequence joins TRBV6-2 or TRBV6-3 and TRBJ1-2; TRBD1 might be the D (6 bases). This CDR3 spans 14 amino acids. Germline V gene sequence: CDR1 MNHEY, CDR2 SVGEGT. Trimming pared 0 bases from V and 3 bases from J, leaving 8 bases between. CDR3 DNA sequence: TGTGCCAGCAGTTACTCACAGGGCCACTATGGCTACACCTTC. This translates into CASSYSQGHYGYTF.

The V gene is TRBV6-1, the J gene TRBJ2-7; 7 nucleotides line up with TRBD2. After removal of 2 bases from V and 3 bases from J, the junction contained 7 bases not matched to a gene. The germline gives CDR1 MNHNS, CDR2 SASEGT. The CDR3 consists of 15 residues. CDR3 loop: CASSEPDSSGYEQYF. As DNA, the CDR3 is TGTGCCAGCAGTGAACCCGACTCTAGCGGCTACGAGCAGTACTTC.

The chain links TRBV7-2 to TRBJ2-1; D gene unclear. Germline-derived CDR1 and CDR2 are SGHTA and FQGNSA. V was cut by 1 base and J by 7 bases, with 11 bases left in between. The CDR3 has 14 amino acids. The DNA of the CDR3 is TGTGCCAGCAGCTTAGGGTTAGGGTGGAATGAGCAGTTCTTC. The encoded protein is CASSLGLGWNEQFF. Variable domain in full (rest from reference TRBV7-2 and TRBJ2-1): GAGVSQSPSNKVTEKGKDVELRCDPISGHTALYWYRQSLGQGLEFLIYFQGNSAPDKSGLPSDRFSAERTGGSVSTLTIQRTQQEDSAVYLCASSLGLGWNEQFFGPGTRLTVL.

This clonotype was recorded once. This chain links TRBV27 with TRBJ2-3; TRBD1 matches at 9 bases. From germline, CDR1 is MNHEY and CDR2 SMNVEV (reference sequence). With 7 bases clipped from V and 3 bases from J, the junction kept 5 bases outside the gene matches. The CDR3 is made up of 14 amino acids. The chain's CDR3 is CASIGQGRTDTQYF. CDR3 nucleotides: TGTGCCAGCATTGGACAGGGGAGGACAGATACGCAGTATTTT.

The chain is built from TRBV4-2 and TRBJ2-5, with D uncertain. The CDR3 spans 13 residues. Trimming shortened V by 1 base and J by 5 bases, and 8 bases separated the two germline ends. CDR1 is LGHNA and CDR2 is YNFKEQ in the germline V gene. CDR3 in DNA: TGTGCCAGCAGCCAAGTTGGCACGGAGACCCAGTACTTC. Translation gives CASSQVGTETQYF.

This rearrangement joins TRBV24-1 to TRBJ1-1; D remains ambiguous. Per germline, CDR1 KGHDR and CDR2 SFDVKD. The V end lost 4 bases, the J end lost 7 bases, and 18 bases lay between the germline ends. CDR3 size: 15 residues. The DNA of the CDR3 is TGTGCCACCAGTGACCCGCGGAGTCTTACGGGTGAAGCTTTCTTT. Translation: CATSDPRSLTGEAFF.

This clonotype was picked up a small number of times. The V gene is TRBV11-3, the J gene TRBJ2-1; maybe TRBD1 (6 bases). Germline CDR1 reads SGHNT; CDR2 reads YENEEA. The CDR3 is 15 amino acids. Trimming took 1 base from V and 4 from J, leaving 11 bases between them. The CDR3 reads CASSLGQALYNEQFF. The CDR3 DNA follows: TGTGCCAGCAGCTTAGGACAGGCCCTTTACAATGAGCAGTTCTTC.

The chain has TRBV7-9 and TRBJ2-1; D is uncertain. The CDR3 runs 11 residues. V lost 5 bases to trimming and J lost 12 bases, with 11 bases between them. The germline V gene has CDR1 SEHNR and CDR2 FQNEAQ (reference sequence). The CDR3 loop is CASSQGPGQFF. The CDR3 DNA reads TGTGCCAGCAGCCAAGGGCCCGGGCAGTTCTTC. Drawing the rest from reference TRBV7-9 and TRBJ2-1, the complete variable domain is DTGVSQNPRHKITKRGQNVTFRCDPISEHNRLYWYRQTLGQGPEFLTYFQNEAQLEKSRLLSDRFSAERPKGSFSTLEIQRTEQGDSAMYLCASSQGPGQFFGPGTRLTVL.